The entry that follows covers one TCR beta chain sequence. Its cognate antigen has yet to be identified. No clone much larger than this one lies a single base away; base qualities are absent. V is pruned by 11 bases and J by 6 bases, leaving 8 bases of the junction without a gene match. Measured from the cysteine to the phenylalanine, the CDR3 is 12 residues long. Solely the CDR3 DNA is kept, with 36 bases framed from the first base. Taken from the germline V gene, the CDR1 and CDR2 loops are ENHRY and SYGVKD. The data derive from a study of T cells in tuberculosis (dated by TCRdb to the late 2010s). Concerning the study at large: In the study, CD1B tetramers and high-throughput TCR immunosequencing were combined to characterize T cells specific for the mycobacterial lipid antigen glucose monomycolate (GMM). In a South African clinical cohort, IGRA-negative adolescents, IGRA-positive adolescents with latent tuberculosis and adults with active tuberculosis were compared, with about eleven people in each group.

The immunoSEQ multiplex PCR assay was used to generate TCR libraries, with TCR-beta and/or TCR-alpha/delta assays applied to each sample. The amplified TCR libraries were sequenced using the Illumina high-throughput platform. The authors processed their data as follows. Clustering and dimensionality reduction relied on pairwise TCRdist distances among GMM-specific receptors from T cells that were either sorted ex vivo or expanded in vitro. Each clinical repertoire was assigned a mean NN-distance score, defined as the average TCRdist to the nearest 10% of tetramer-positive reference sequences. GEM TCR motif frequency was calculated as the fraction of unique TCRs that matched known GEM sequences in V/J usage and CDR3 length. Linear discriminant analysis with leave-one-out cross-validation, implemented in scikit-learn, was used to classify active tuberculosis. Drawn from immuneACCESS, this table holds only the in-frame rearrangements with V and J called that TCRdb kept. Clones are partly lost; checked studies trace under half to an unresolved V gene and leave the rest unexplained. That table is the source of V, J and clone size, and D and trimming were worked out from the DNA. For this sample there are 25,000 to 40,000 clones; approximately 90% appear just once. The leading ten clones occupy around 7.7% of the sample.

At study entry, adolescents were screened for latent tuberculosis infection by tuberculin skin test and QuantiFERON-TB GOLD In-Tube IGRA. Immunosequencing of unsorted cryopreserved PBMC covered, on average, approximately 100,000 T cells per clinical donor. Eleven high schools in the Worcester region of the Western Cape, South Africa, served as enrollment sites for adolescents aged 12 to 18 years. Some 10 adolescents infected with M. tuberculosis and ten uninfected adolescents were chosen and matched for age and sex. PBMC from adolescents were isolated by density centrifugation from freshly drawn heparinized blood and then cryopreserved. General study outcomes and caveats: The smaller NN-distances in active tuberculosis patients were driven in part by shorter CDR3-alpha lengths, while the difference seen for TCR-beta was not statistically significant. Using GEM motif frequencies, a classifier achieved about 63% accuracy, whereas a classifier built on the diverse GMM-specific repertoire got to 87% accuracy (AUROC about 0.9). Smaller mean NN-distances to GMM-specific TCRs were observed in active tuberculosis TCR-alpha repertoires than in IGRA-negative controls, suggesting clonal expansion of GMM-specific TCRs. Clinical samples were selected based on the availability of cryopreserved specimens, with adults included as active tuberculosis cases and adolescents included as controls.

The sequenced material came from PBMCs. Here the chain combines TRBV10-3 and TRBJ1-2; the junction holds 8 bases that match TRBD1. The TCR was taken from a donor between 10 and 35 years old with latent tuberculosis or without tuberculosis infection. Some clones in this sample may be carry-over from other donors' samples. CDR3 sequence: CAVLTTGDGYTF. At the DNA level, the sequence is TGTGCCGTATTGACGACAGGGGATGGCTACACCTTC.